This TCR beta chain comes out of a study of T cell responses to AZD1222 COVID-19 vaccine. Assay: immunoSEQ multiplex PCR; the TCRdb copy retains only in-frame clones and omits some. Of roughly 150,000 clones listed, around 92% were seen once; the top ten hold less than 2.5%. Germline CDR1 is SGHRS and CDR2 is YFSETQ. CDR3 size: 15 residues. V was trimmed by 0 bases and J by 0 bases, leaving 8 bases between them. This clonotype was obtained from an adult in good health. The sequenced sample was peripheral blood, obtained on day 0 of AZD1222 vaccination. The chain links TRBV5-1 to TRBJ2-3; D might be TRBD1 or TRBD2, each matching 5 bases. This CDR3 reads CASSLGGGSTDTQYF. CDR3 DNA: TGCGCCAGCAGCTTGGGGGGCGGGAGCACAGATACGCAGTATTTT.